The 2 T cell receptor beta chains listed next were all sequenced from one sample in a study of post-analysis software for immune sequencing data (dated by TCRdb to 2014 to 2015). General conclusions and limits of the study: Roughly 5 TRBV segments, including TRBV5-6, TRBV5-1 and TRBV20-1, were significantly more frequent in patients than controls.

These receptors lack a known antigen. Library preparation was by PCR. Sequencer: Illumina HiSeq 2500. Unique molecular identifiers were incorporated into TCR beta cDNA libraries to reduce PCR and sequencing biases. TCRdb reworked the public reads: Q25 trimming with fastp, MiXCR clone assembly, productive beta chains retained. CDR3 protein duplicates are merged, each entry listing the most common genes and DNA. In all, the sample holds roughly 170,000 distinct CDR3 sequences, and approximately 28% of those were seen once. The ten largest clones represent roughly 1.6% of the sample. Sequencing was done on a sample of blood. The source is a girl aged 10-17 years with multiple sclerosis.

About this clonotype: A much larger clone is a single base away; this may be a read error. The CDR3 DNA follows: TGCAGTGCTAGAGATGGGACCCACCCCTGTTCGGAGCAGTACTTC. Its translation is CSARDGTHPCSEQYF. The rearrangement links TRBV20-1 to TRBJ2-7, with D tentatively TRBD1 or TRBD2 (5 bases each). The CDR3 has 15 residues. V lost 0 bases to trimming and J lost 7 bases, with 19 bases between them. Per the germline V gene, CDR1 is DFQATT and CDR2 is SNEGSKA (reference sequence).

Concerning this clonotype itself: One base away lies a much larger clone, so this may be a sequencing read error. This chain joins TRBV12-3 or TRBV12-4 and TRBJ2-7; D may be TRBD2 (6 bases). V was shortened by 6 bases and J by 6 bases, with 15 bases between the two germline ends. CDR3 length equals 13 residues. The DNA of the CDR3 is TGTGCCAGCAGGGCCACTAGCTCCGGCGAGCAGTACTTC. It specifies CASRATSSGEQYF.